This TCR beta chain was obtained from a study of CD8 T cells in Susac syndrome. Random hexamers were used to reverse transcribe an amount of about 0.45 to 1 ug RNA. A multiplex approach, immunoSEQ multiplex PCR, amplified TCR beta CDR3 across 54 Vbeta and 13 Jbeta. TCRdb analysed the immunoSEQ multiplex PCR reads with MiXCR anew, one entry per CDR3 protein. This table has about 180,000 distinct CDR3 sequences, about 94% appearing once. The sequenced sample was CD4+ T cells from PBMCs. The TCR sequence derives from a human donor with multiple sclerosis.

Here the CDR3 DNA reads TGTGCCAGCTCTCCGGGACAGGGTATTTTGGACACTGAAGCTTTCTTT. Encoded protein: CASSPGQGILDTEAFF. J is TRBJ1-1 and V is TRBV18, with 9 bases matching TRBD1. Germline V gene lookup returns CDR1 KGHSH and CDR2 LQKENI. After removal of 6 bases from V and 3 bases from J, the junction contained 11 bases not matched to a gene. CDR3 size: 16 residues. The complete variable domain, with remaining parts taken from reference TRBV18 and TRBJ1-1, reads NAGVMQNPRHLVRRRGQEARLRCSPMKGHSHVYWYRQLPEEGLKFMVYLQKENIIDESGMPKERFSAEFPKEGPSILRIQQVVRGDSAAYFCASSPGQGILDTEAFFGQGTRLTVV.